This T cell receptor beta chain was sequenced during a study of shared clonotypes between healthy human individuals. Broader study findings: Measured sharing among donors was expected to vary with sequencing depth. A generally larger estimated richness was seen in naive subsets than in memory subsets.

In regard to this clone: What it recognizes is unknown.

DNA at about 0.2 ug, about 30,000 T cell genomes, went into sorted-subset replicate PCRs. Per the study methods: Junction-only sequences without quality scores were provided by ImmunoSEQ, so filtering was different. Sequenced by immunoSEQ multiplex PCR; TCRdb stores in-frame clones only, minus some. The V and J calls and clone size come from that table; D and trimming were worked out from the DNA. Among approximately 500,000 clones listed, 95% to 97% were seen once. With V trimmed by 5 bases and J by 0 bases, 1 base remained unmatched. This CDR3 has 15 amino acids. Germline V gene data show CDR1 as SGHVT and CDR2 as SQSDAQ.

Sequenced sample: naive CD4+ T cells sorted from blood. This sample's subset: CD45RA+ positively selected. The rearrangement uses TRBV7-4 and TRBJ2-1, with TRBD2 matching 10 bases. The TCR sequence derives from a woman in her twenties or thirties in good health. The CDR3, as DNA: TGTGCCAGCAGCCGGACTAGCGGCTCCTACAATGAGCAGTTCTTC. It specifies CASSRTSGSYNEQFF. Full variable domain (rest looked up from reference TRBV7-4 and TRBJ2-1): GAGVSQSPRYKVAKRGRDVALRCDSISGHVTLYWYRQTLGQGSEVLTYSQSDAQRDKSGRPSGRFSAERPERSVSTLKIQRTEQGDSAVYLCASSRTSGSYNEQFFGPGTRLTVL.